This TCR beta chain appears in the sequencing data of a study of shared clonotypes between healthy human individuals. Study-level background: Each donor's CD8 memory used one plate, CD8 naive two, each CD4 subset three. Whole-study findings and limits: Clonotype sharing across several donors was observed for around 5% of naive CD4 clonotypes. Non-shared clonotypes showed lower generation probabilities than clonotypes common to all four donors.

For this clone: What it binds is unknown.

Clones were sequenced by immunoSEQ multiplex PCR, and TCRdb holds only the in-frame ones, with some missing. The sample lists more than 2,000,000 clones, 85% to 95% occurring once. The sample comprised naive CD4+ T cells from PBMCs. Subset indicated: CD45RA+ positively selected. The TCR was taken from a man between 18 and 29 years old in good health. Some clones in this sample may be carry-over from other donors' samples.

Written as DNA, the CDR3 is TGTGCCAGCAGCTTAGGGTCGGCGGGAGGGCTCGACACAGATACGCAGTATTTT. This codes for CASSLGSAGGLDTDTQYF. The V gene is TRBV11-3, the J gene TRBJ2-3; 9 bases line up with TRBD2. With 1 base clipped from V and 2 bases from J, the junction kept 10 bases outside the gene matches. CDR1 and CDR2 from the germline V gene are SGHNT and YENEEA. The CDR3 loop spans 18 amino acids. Looking up the rest from reference TRBV11-3 and TRBJ2-3 gives the full variable domain: EAGVVQSPRYKIIEKKQPVAFWCNPISGHNTLYWYLQNLGQGPELLIRYENEEAVDDSQLPKDRFSAERLKGVDSTLKIQPAELGDSAVYLCASSLGSAGGLDTDTQYFGPGTRLTVL.